Below are 30 T cell receptor beta chains sequenced from a single sample in a study. TCRdb processed the 5' RACE reads anew with MiXCR; each CDR3 protein has one entry. This repertoire shows about 40,000 distinct CDR3 sequences, 30% found once; its top ten account for 4% to 4.5%. Sequenced sample: tumor-infiltrating memory CD4+ T cells sorted from the breast tumor. The subset: memory CD4+ T cells, CD4+CD45RO+CD25-. The receptor source for this set is a female donor with breast cancer.

The chain employs TRBV4-2 and TRBJ2-3; the D is unclear. Trimming removed 1 base at V and 3 bases at J, with 8 bases between. CDR3 length: 14 residues. Germline V lookup: CDR1 LGHNA, CDR2 YNFKEQ. The CDR3 region is CASSQVGGTDTQYF. The DNA for the CDR3 is TGTGCCAGCAGCCAAGTGGGTGGGACAGATACGCAGTATTTT.

There are a few counts of this clonotype. The chain couples TRBV4-1 to TRBJ2-2; TRBD1 is a possible D gene (6 bases). Germline assignment: CDR1 MGHRA and CDR2 YSYEKL. V lost 3 bases, J lost 0 bases, and 11 bases lay in between. The CDR3 is made up of 16 amino acids. CDR3: CASSQVQGSNTGELFF. The CDR3 coding sequence is TGCGCCAGCAGCCAGGTACAGGGTTCGAACACCGGGGAGCTGTTTTTT.

This clonotype came up a few times. This rearrangement joins TRBV20-1 to TRBJ1-1; the D is unclear. Germline lookup yields CDR1 DFQATT and CDR2 SNEGSKA (reference sequence). The CDR3 has 14 amino acids. Trimming left V 4 bases short and J 3 bases short, with 15 bases between. CDR3 nucleotide sequence: TGCAGTGCTAAAAAAGGTTCTGGGGACACTGAAGCTTTCTTT. Translated: CSAKKGSGDTEAFF.

This clonotype was observed many times. The chain employs TRBV4-1 and TRBJ2-5; perhaps TRBD1 as D (6 bases). Germline values: CDR1 MGHRA, CDR2 YSYEKL. V lost 3 bases, J lost 5 bases, and 13 bases lay in between. The CDR3 is made up of 14 amino acids. CDR3 coding DNA: TGCGCCAGCAGCCACTCTGTTAGGGGGGAGACCCAGTACTTC. This encodes CASSHSVRGETQYF.

V and J are TRBV7-9 and TRBJ2-1; possibly TRBD2 for D (6 bases). V lost 8 bases, J lost 4 bases, and 12 bases lay in between. This CDR3 region has 13 residues. Per the germline V gene, CDR1 is SEHNR and CDR2 is FQNEAQ (reference sequence). The chain's CDR3 is CASGLASYNEQFF. CDR3 DNA: TGTGCCAGCGGTCTAGCGTCATACAATGAGCAGTTCTTC.

The CDR3 nucleotides are TGTGCCACCAGTGATACTTACAGGGTCAATGAGCAGTTCTTC. It encodes CATSDTYRVNEQFF. This chain connects TRBV24-1 to TRBJ2-1, with D possibly TRBD1 on 6 matching bases. This CDR3 contains 14 residues. V lost 3 bases and J 6 bases, leaving 11 bases between the germline ends. The germline gives CDR1 KGHDR, CDR2 SFDVKD.

V and J are TRBV6-5 and TRBJ2-7; TRBD1 agrees at 9 bases. The J segment lost 8 bases and the V segment lost 3 bases, leaving 8 bases of the junction unmatched. The germline gives CDR1 MNHEY, CDR2 SVGAGI. CDR3 size: 14 residues. For the CDR3, the DNA is TGTGCCAGCAGTTATACCCGGACAGGGGATAAGCAGTACTTC. This codes for CASSYTRTGDKQYF.

J is TRBJ2-7 and V is TRBV5-6; D gene ambiguous. This CDR3 has 13 amino acids. Trimming removed 4 bases from V and 4 bases from J, with 12 bases in between. CDR1 is SGHDT and CDR2 is YYEEEE in the germline V gene. The CDR3 protein is CASSPPYSYEQYF. The DNA for the CDR3 is TGTGCCAGCAGCCCCCCCTATTCTTACGAGCAGTACTTC.

This clonotype occurred many times. The rearrangement links TRBV5-1 to TRBJ2-2, with 9 nucleotides matching TRBD1. V gave up 7 bases and J gave up 6 bases; unmatched junction bases: 7. The germline gives CDR1 SGHRS, CDR2 YFSETQ. The CDR3 extends over 14 amino acids. CDR3 DNA sequence: TGCGCCAGCGGACGGGACAGGGTTTCCGGGGAGCTGTTTTTT. Its protein product is CASGRDRVSGELFF. Drawing the rest from reference TRBV5-1 and TRBJ2-2, the complete variable domain is KAGVTQTPRYLIKTRGQQVTLSCSPISGHRSVSWYQQTPGQGLQFLFEYFSETQRNKGNFPGRFSGRQFSNSRSEMNVSTLELGDSALYLCASGRDRVSGELFFGEGSRLTVL.

This clonotype was seen once. This may be a read error: a much more frequent sequence differs by one nucleotide. This sequence joins TRBV9 and TRBJ1-2, with D hard to call. The CDR3 extends over 14 amino acids. Germline CDR1 and CDR2: SGDLS and YYNGEE. CDR3 bases: TGTACCAGCAGCCCTTCCGGGGAGCCCTATGGCTACACCTTC. The encoded protein is CTSSPSGEPYGYTF.

With regard to this clonotype: The CDR3 does not end in the conserved phenylalanine or tryptophan, so this is likely a read error. The V gene is TRBV6-1, the J gene TRBJ2-3; TRBD2 matches at 11 bases. The CDR3 is 16 residues long. The germline gives CDR1 MNHNS, CDR2 SASEGT. The ends lost 4 bases at V and 6 bases at J; junction bases unmatched: 9. The CDR3, as DNA: TGTGCCAGCAGTGTGGGACTAGCGGATAGAAGGGATACGCAGTATTTA. This codes for CASSVGLADRRDTQYL.

Concerning this clonotype itself: A much larger clone lies one base from this, so it may be a read error. CDR3 in DNA: TGTGTCAGCAGTTACACACCGGGTACCGGGGAGCTGTTTTTT. Amino acid sequence: CVSSYTPGTGELFF. The V and J genes are TRBV6-2 or TRBV6-3 and TRBJ2-2; D is unclear. The CDR3 has 14 amino acids. Germline V gives CDR1 MNHEY, CDR2 SVGEGT.

A note on this clonotype: The conserved phenylalanine or tryptophan is not found at the CDR3 terminus, so this likely reflects a read error. The chain uses TRBV27 and TRBJ2-1, with D hard to call. Germline V lookup: CDR1 MNHEY, CDR2 SMNVEV (reference sequence). The CDR3 consists of 15 residues. The V gene lost 0 bases and the J gene lost 0 bases, with 6 bases spanning the gap. This chain's CDR3 is CASSLSLDSYNEQFS. DNA for the CDR3: TGTGCCAGCAGTTTATCGCTGGACTCCTACAATGAGCAGTTCTCC.

The chain is built from TRBV19 and TRBJ1-1; unclear D gene. Per germline, CDR1 LNHDA and CDR2 SQIVND (reference sequence). The CDR3 is 12 amino acids. Trimming left V 3 bases short and J 8 bases short, with 10 bases between. The CDR3: CASSIYGREAFF. The CDR3 bases are TGTGCCAGTAGTATCTACGGCAGGGAAGCTTTCTTT.

Note on this clonotype: An end of the junction does not agree with germline; a read error may underlie this. This chain uses TRBV20-1 with TRBJ1-5; the D is unclear. This CDR3 has 15 residues. In germline, CDR1 is DFQATT, CDR2 SNEGSKA (reference sequence). CDR3 nucleotides: TGCAGTGCTAGAACCGGGTCGGATAGCAATCAGCCCCGGCATTTT. Amino acids: CSARTGSDSNQPRHF.

With regard to this clonotype: This may arise from a read error, as a much more abundant clone is one base away. The missing conserved phenylalanine or tryptophan at the end of this CDR3 makes a read error likely. The rearrangement uses TRBV4-2 and TRBJ2-7; D remains ambiguous. From germline, CDR1 is LGHNA and CDR2 YNFKEQ. There are 15 residues in the CDR3. CDR3 sequence: CASSQAEQSTYGQYS. For the CDR3, the DNA is TGTGCCAGCAGCCAAGCAGAGCAGTCCACGTACGGGCAGTACTCC.

This clonotype was counted ten times or more. The chain uses TRBV20-1 and TRBJ2-7, with TRBD2 identical over 10 bases. Germline V gene sequence: CDR1 DFQATT, CDR2 SNEGSKA (reference sequence). The CDR3 sequence is 14 residues long. V lost 5 bases, J lost 3 bases, and 7 bases stayed unmatched. The chain's CDR3 is CSAGTSALGYEQYF. The CDR3 bases are TGCAGTGCTGGGACTAGCGCCTTGGGCTACGAGCAGTACTTC.

This chain links TRBV5-1 with TRBJ1-2; the match to TRBD1 covers 7 bases. The CDR3 is 13 amino acids. J was trimmed by 2 bases and V by 4 bases; bases with no gene match: 2. Germline CDR1 is SGHRS and CDR2 is YFSETQ. This CDR3 is CASSEGGNYGYTF. CDR3 nucleotides: TGCGCCAGCAGCGAAGGGGGCAACTATGGCTACACCTTC.

The chain carries TRBV19 and TRBJ1-2; no clear D gene. Between the trimmed V and J ends, which lost 4 bases and 6 bases, there was a span of 12 bases. The CDR3 has 13 amino acids. Germline CDR1 LNHDA, CDR2 SQIVND (reference sequence). In nucleotides, the CDR3 is TGTGCCAGTAGTAAAGGACGGGAGGATGGCTACACCTTC. It specifies CASSKGREDGYTF.

The chain employs TRBV6-6 and TRBJ2-3; TRBD2 agrees at 7 bases. Trimming cost V 5 bases and J 0 bases; bases outside gene matches: 11. The CDR3 extends over 17 amino acids. Germline lookup yields CDR1 MNHNY and CDR2 SVGAGI (reference sequence). Written as DNA, the CDR3 is TGTGCCAGCAGTCTGCCCCTAGCGGAACCTAGCACAGATACGCAGTATTTT. Translation: CASSLPLAEPSTDTQYF.

This clonotype has a count of ten or more. The rearrangement links TRBV4-2 to TRBJ1-1; 9 bases match TRBD1. This CDR3 contains 15 residues. CDR1 and CDR2 from the germline V gene are LGHNA and YNFKEQ. The trim removed 7 bases at V and 1 base at J, leaving 7 bases unmatched. The DNA of the CDR3 is TGTGCCAGCAACCGGGACAGGGTATCGAACACTGAAGCTTTCTTT. Its protein product is CASNRDRVSNTEAFF.

In this sample, this clonotype turned up a few times. The chain has TRBV24-1 and TRBJ1-5, with 8 bases matching TRBD1. Germline assignment: CDR1 KGHDR and CDR2 SFDVKD. The CDR3 is 15 residues long. V was clipped by 10 bases and J by 5 bases; unmatched bases: 12. In nucleotides, the CDR3 is TGTGCCACTAGCGGACAGGGAAGCTTGGATCAGCCCCAGCATTTT. Translating it yields CATSGQGSLDQPQHF.

Within the sample, this clonotype is large (0.1 to 1%). The chain links TRBV7-9 to TRBJ2-1, with 7 bases that match TRBD1. This CDR3 has 15 residues. V lost 2 bases and J lost 2; bases outside the gene matches: 3. Germline V gene data show CDR1 as SEHNR and CDR2 as FQNEAQ (reference sequence). CDR3 in DNA: TGTGCCAGCAGCTTACCGGGACAGCCCTACAATGAGCAGTTCTTC. Its protein product is CASSLPGQPYNEQFF. Based on the CDR3 plus reference TRBV7-9 and TRBJ2-1, the full variable domain is DTGVSQNPRHKITKRGQNVTFRCDPISEHNRLYWYRQTLGQGPEFLTYFQNEAQLEKSRLLSDRFSAERPKGSFSTLEIQRTEQGDSAMYLCASSLPGQPYNEQFFGPGTRLTVL.

This clonotype has just a few counts. The rearrangement uses TRBV20-1 and TRBJ1-3; the D is unclear. Germline CDR1 is DFQATT and CDR2 is SNEGSKA (reference sequence). The germline V and J ends were trimmed by 0 bases and 7 bases, with 16 bases remaining between them. The CDR3 sequence is 15 residues long. CDR3 nucleotides: TGCAGTGCTAGAGAGCCGACCCCACCCCGGAACACCATATATTTT. As protein: CSAREPTPPRNTIYF.

By share, this clonotype ranks as medium-sized. The rearrangement links TRBV5-1 to TRBJ1-1; D might be TRBD1 (5 bases). Looked up from germline, CDR1 is SGHRS and CDR2 is YFSETQ. CDR3 length: 14 residues. Trimming pared 4 bases from V and 0 bases from J, leaving 10 bases between. This CDR3 is CASSGGTMNTEAFF. CDR3 nucleotides: TGCGCCAGCAGCGGTGGGACCATGAACACTGAAGCTTTCTTT.

The sample holds a few counts of this clonotype. This rearrangement joins TRBV4-1 to TRBJ2-7; D uncertain. CDR1 and CDR2 from the germline V gene are MGHRA and YSYEKL. Trimming took off 1 base at V and 3 bases at J, with 13 bases between the two ends. CDR3 size: 15 residues. In nucleotides, the CDR3 is TGCGCCAGCAGCCAAGGTTGGGGAAGACGCTACGAGCAGTACTTC. It specifies CASSQGWGRRYEQYF.

This chain connects TRBV10-3 to TRBJ2-3, with no clear D. The CDR3 sequence is 13 residues long. Germline CDR1 reads ENHRY; CDR2 reads SYGVKD. Trimming took off 10 bases at V and 3 bases at J, with 14 bases between the two ends. Here the CDR3 DNA reads TGTGCCACTGGGGTGGGTCGGACAGATACGCAGTATTTT. It encodes CATGVGRTDTQYF.

The chain joins TRBV20-1 to TRBJ2-6, with D unresolved. V was clipped by 5 bases and J by 1 base, with 12 bases between them. This CDR3 is 15 amino acids long. Germline CDR1 DFQATT, CDR2 SNEGSKA (reference sequence). CDR3 sequence reads: CSALPAQSGANVLTF. The CDR3 DNA sequence: TGCAGTGCTCTCCCTGCGCAATCTGGGGCCAACGTCCTGACTTTC.

This chain links TRBV5-1 with TRBJ2-7; 7 bases map to TRBD2. There are 15 residues in the CDR3. CDR1 is SGHRS, CDR2 YFSETQ, per germline. Unmatched junction bases numbered 5, after V lost 0 bases and J lost 2 bases. The CDR3 bases are TGCGCCAGCAGCTTGGCGGCTAGCGGTGCCTACGAGCAGTACTTC. Its protein is CASSLAASGAYEQYF.

The chain recombines TRBV12-3 or TRBV12-4 with TRBJ2-1, with 8 bases matching TRBD1. This CDR3 has 14 amino acids. The junction had 5 bases not matched to a gene; V was cut back by 6 bases and J by 4 bases. The CDR3 spells CASRLTGGYNEQFF. For the CDR3, the DNA is TGTGCCAGCAGGTTAACAGGGGGTTACAATGAGCAGTTCTTC.